A selection of T cell receptor beta chains follows, all from one sample in a study of regulatory T cells in long-lasting Graves disease. TCRdb re-derived calls from the multiplex PCR reads in MiXCR, one entry per CDR3 protein. This sample carries approximately 230,000 distinct CDR3 sequences, about 18% of them seen once, and the ten largest clones take approximately 24%. The source was peripheral blood mononuclear cells (PBMCs), collected at new diagnosis, from a patient treated with antithyroid drugs. Source of these receptors: a female donor with Graves disease. Both conserved end residues are part of each CDR3. Fields, in order: clone size, J gene, V gene, CDR3 length, D gene, CDR3 protein, CDR3 DNA. A D gene is named only where the DNA matches it firmly. A clone size is listed for some rows: how often the clone was seen (once, few, many), or a class if it is expanded.

many	TRBJ2-1	TRBV20-1	15	TRBD1	CSATRGGQDYNEQFF	TGCAGTGCTACCCGAGGGGGACAGGATTACAATGAGCAGTTCTTC
many	TRBJ2-2	TRBV7-6	14	TRBD2	CASSLAGGSGELFF	TGTGCCAGCAGCTTAGCGGGAGGGTCCGGGGAGCTGTTTTTT
many	TRBJ2-7	TRBV7-3	15	NA	CASSPRNPLPYEQYF	TGTGCCAGCAGCCCCCGGAATCCCCTTCCCTACGAGCAGTACTTC
once	TRBJ1-1	TRBV12-3/TRBV12-4	15	NA	CASSRVRGADTEAFF	TGTGCCAGCAGTCGTGTCAGGGGCGCGGACACTGAAGCTTTCTTT
many	TRBJ1-3	TRBV12-3/TRBV12-4	15	NA	CASSQLNYSGNTIYF	TGTGCCAGCAGTCAACTAAATTACTCTGGAAACACCATATATTTT
NA	TRBJ2-1	TRBV7-2	14	TRBD2	CASSDSGRANEQFF	TGTGCCAGCAGCGACAGCGGGAGGGCCAATGAGCAGTTCTTC
NA	TRBJ2-7	TRBV10-2	13	NA	CASSESKGVEQYF	TGCGCCAGCAGTGAGTCGAAGGGCGTCGAGCAGTACTTC
many	TRBJ2-2	TRBV6-1	14	NA	CASGQIRTTGELFF	TGTGCCAGCGGACAGATACGAACAACCGGGGAGCTGTTTTTT
many	TRBJ1-4	TRBV15	14	NA	CATSRVRGDEKLFF	TGTGCCACCAGCAGAGTCAGGGGTGATGAAAAACTGTTTTTT
many	TRBJ2-1	TRBV28	17	TRBD2	CASSPTDGGGVYNEQFF	TGTGCCAGCAGTCCCACCGACGGGGGAGGGGTCTACAATGAGCAGTTCTTC
many	TRBJ1-5	TRBV7-9	13	NA	CASSLDSNQPQHF	TGTGCCAGCAGCTTAGATAGCAATCAGCCCCAGCATTTT
many	TRBJ2-5	TRBV7-3	16	TRBD1	CASSSPGTGGQETQYF	TGTGCCAGCAGCTCCCCCGGAACAGGGGGCCAAGAGACCCAGTACTTC
once	TRBJ1-5	TRBV20-1	14	NA	CSARLGASNQPQHF	TGCAGTGCCAGATTAGGGGCTAGCAATCAGCCCCAGCATTTT
many	TRBJ2-7	TRBV10-3	20	TRBD2	CAISASGGSSTGTISYEQYF	TGTGCCATCAGTGCCTCGGGGGGTTCCAGTACCGGGACTATCTCCTACGAGCAGTACTTC